Each of the 23 T cell receptor beta chains below was sequenced from the same sample in a study of molecular identifiers for immune sequencing clone quantification. MiXCR was run by TCRdb on the PCR reads, yielding one entry per CDR3 protein. The sample shows over 550,000 distinct CDR3 sequences, around 25% of them seen only once. The sample taken for sequencing was naive CD8+ T cells from blood, with Jurkat cell RNA spiked in. Subset noted: FACS-sorted CD8+CD4-CCR7+CD45RA+ naive T cells. All receptors derive from a human donor in good health. Some libraries in this study had Jurkat cell RNA spiked in.

There are a few counts of this clonotype. V gene TRBV6-5 combines with J gene TRBJ1-1; no definite D call. The CDR3 is 13 residues long. CDR1 is MNHEY and CDR2 is SVGAGI in the germline V gene. Between the trimmed V and J ends, which lost 2 bases and 5 bases, there was a span of 9 bases. CDR3 sequence: CASSYGVRTEAFF. The CDR3 DNA reads as TGTGCCAGCAGTTACGGGGTCCGGACTGAAGCTTTCTTT.

The CDR3 coding sequence is TGTGCCCCCCTAGGAGACACCGGGGAGCTGTTTTTT. Translated: CAPLGDTGELFF. This chain joins TRBV7-9 and TRBJ2-2; D not certain. CDR3 length equals 12 residues. The germline V and J ends were trimmed by 11 bases and 3 bases, with 10 bases remaining between them. Germline V gives CDR1 SEHNR, CDR2 FQNEAQ (reference sequence).

Turning to this clonotype: This may come from a read error, since a much larger clone is one base off. This chain uses TRBV4-3 with TRBJ2-5; 7 bases fit TRBD2. Germline assignment: CDR1 LGHNA and CDR2 YSLEER. This CDR3 is 18 amino acids long. The junction had 20 bases not matched to a gene; V was cut back by 0 bases and J by 10 bases. The CDR3 nucleotides are TGCGCCAGCAGCCAAGATCACCTAGCGGTGACCCTAGGAAGGGGCCAGTACTTC. Translation: CASSQDHLAVTLGRGQYF.

This clonotype appeared many times. V and J are TRBV4-1 and TRBJ2-7; 9 bases are a match to TRBD1. From germline, CDR1 is MGHRA and CDR2 YSYEKL. This CDR3 has 19 amino acids. After removal of 4 bases from V and 0 bases from J, the junction contained 16 bases not matched to a gene. The CDR3 is CASSPFRDRVNPRSYEQYF. CDR3 nucleotides: TGCGCCAGCAGCCCTTTCCGGGACAGGGTTAACCCGCGCTCCTACGAGCAGTACTTC.

This clonotype was counted ten times or more. The chain combines TRBV20-1 with TRBJ1-4, with D possibly TRBD1 on 5 matching bases. V lost 6 bases, J lost 3 bases, and 14 bases lay in between. Germline-derived CDR1 and CDR2 are DFQATT and SNEGSKA (reference sequence). CDR3 size: 14 residues. The CDR3 spells CSATEGRANEKLFF. For the CDR3, the DNA is TGCAGTGCAACTGAGGGGAGGGCTAATGAAAAACTGTTTTTT.

Comment on this clonotype: A far bigger clonotype differs at one base, so this is likely a read error. This chain links TRBV28 with TRBJ2-7, with D perhaps matching TRBD1 (5 bases). The CDR3 is 13 residues long. Germline CDR1 is MDHEN and CDR2 is SYDVKM. CDR3 protein: CASSLGRAYELYF. CDR3 in DNA: TGTGCCAGCAGTTTAGGCAGGGCCTACGAGCTGTACTTC. Looking up the rest from reference TRBV28 and TRBJ2-7 gives the full variable domain: DVKVTQSSRYLVKRTGEKVFLECVQDMDHENMFWYRQDPGLGLRLIYFSYDVKMKEKGDIPEGYSVSREKKERFSLILESASTNQTSMYLCASSLGRAYELYFGPGTRLTVT.

This clonotype came up many times. The chain carries TRBV7-9 and TRBJ2-6; the D gene is possibly TRBD1 (6 bases). Germline V gives CDR1 SEHNR, CDR2 FQNEAQ (reference sequence). The CDR3 sequence is 16 residues long. V was clipped by 4 bases and J by 1 base, with 11 bases between them. CDR3: CASSWGQNSGANVLTF. CDR3 sequence (DNA): TGTGCCAGCAGCTGGGGACAAAATTCTGGGGCCAACGTCCTGACTTTC.

Comments on this clonotype: The junction departs from germline at one end; a sequencing error may be responsible. This chain joins TRBV10-3 and TRBJ2-7; D ambiguous. Germline CDR1 ENHRY, CDR2 SYGVKD. This CDR3 contains 13 residues. CDR3 in DNA: TGTGCCATCAGTGAGTCGAGGTATTACGAGCAGCACTTC. This translates into CAISESRYYEQHF.

In its sample, this clonotype was seen once. The chain couples TRBV5-6 to TRBJ2-5; 10 nucleotides agree with TRBD2. Germline V lookup: CDR1 SGHDT, CDR2 YYEEEE. CDR3 size: 20 residues. The junction had 19 bases not matched to a gene; V was cut back by 4 bases and J by 1 base. CDR3: CASSARDKPFQRGGQETQYF. The CDR3 region has the DNA TGTGCCAGCAGCGCCCGGGACAAGCCATTTCAGCGGGGGGGCCAAGAGACCCAGTACTTC.

On this clonotype: The CDR3 does not close with the conserved phenylalanine or tryptophan, likely indicating a read error. The CDR3 region is CARHTRGPGTEAFL. CDR3 sequence (DNA): TGTGCCAGACACACCAGGGGGCCGGGCACTGAAGCTTTCCTT. This rearrangement joins TRBV19 to TRBJ1-1; TRBD1 matches at 8 bases. V lost 9 bases and J lost 4; bases outside the gene matches: 10. The CDR3 sequence is 14 residues long. Germline CDR1 and CDR2: LNHDA and SQIVND (reference sequence).

V gene TRBV6-5 combines with J gene TRBJ2-7, with D unresolved. CDR1 and CDR2 from the germline V gene are MNHEY and SVGAGI. CDR3 length: 15 amino acids. V was cut by 2 bases and J by 1 base, with 12 bases left in between. Written as DNA, the CDR3 is TGTGCCAGCAGTTACGGCGGTTATAGATCCTACGAGCAGTACTTC. It translates to CASSYGGYRSYEQYF.

This clonotype came up many times. This sequence joins TRBV6-6 and TRBJ2-3; 9 positions match TRBD1. Trimming removed 6 bases from V and 4 bases from J; junction bases left unmatched: 17. Germline CDR1 and CDR2: MNHNY and SVGAGI (reference sequence). The CDR3 sequence is 18 residues long. CDR3 nucleotides: TGTGCCAGCAGCTCACAGAAAGCCGGGGACAGGGCCCCAGATACGCAGTATTTT. Encoded protein: CASSSQKAGDRAPDTQYF.

The J gene is TRBJ1-4, the V gene TRBV20-1; D is unclear. The CDR3 is 16 residues long. Trimming took 5 bases from V and 8 from J, leaving 24 bases between them. The germline V gene has CDR1 DFQATT and CDR2 SNEGSKA (reference sequence). The CDR3 protein is CSAGATPKRFEEKLFF. For the CDR3, the DNA is TGCAGTGCTGGAGCAACACCGAAACGGTTTGAGGAAAAACTGTTTTTT.

This clonotype was picked up a small number of times. V gene TRBV3-1 combines with J gene TRBJ1-4; 7 bases line up with TRBD1. The CDR3 length is 17 residues. V lost 1 base and J lost 3; bases outside the gene matches: 8. Germline loops: CDR1 LGHDT, CDR2 YNNKEL (reference sequence). The CDR3 loop is CASSQGTGDLANEKLFF. The CDR3 DNA sequence: TGTGCCAGCAGCCAAGGAACAGGGGATCTGGCTAATGAAAAACTGTTTTTT.

The chain couples TRBV27 to TRBJ1-1, with D hard to call. V gave up 8 bases and J gave up 4 bases, with 14 bases separating them. From germline, CDR1 is MNHEY and CDR2 SMNVEV (reference sequence). The CDR3 has 13 amino acids. The CDR3 loop reads CASGFQAATEAFF. In nucleotides, the CDR3 is TGTGCCAGCGGATTTCAAGCGGCCACTGAAGCTTTCTTT.

Concerning this clonotype: At one boundary the junction diverges from the germline segment, which might be a read error. V usage is TRBV24-1 and J usage is TRBJ2-3; D is perhaps TRBD1 (6 bases). Germline V gene sequence: CDR1 KGHDR, CDR2 SFDVKD. CDR3 length: 15 amino acids. CDR3 region: CATNDPPSGVDTQYF. The CDR3 nucleotides read TGTGCCACCAATGATCCCCCCTCAGGGGTAGATACGCAGTATTTT.

This clonotype was seen a few times. As the CDR3 is not closed by the conserved phenylalanine or tryptophan, this likely results from a read error. The J gene is TRBJ2-7, the V gene TRBV29-1; tentatively, D is TRBD1 (5 bases). V lost 3 bases and J 2 bases, leaving 11 bases between the germline ends. The CDR3 loop spans 13 amino acids. Germline CDR1 is SQVTM and CDR2 is ANQGSEA. The CDR3 here is CSVEVGRAYEQYS. The CDR3 coding sequence is TGCAGCGTTGAGGTGGGCAGGGCCTACGAGCAGTACTCC.

This clonotype has a count of ten or more. The chain is built from TRBV28 and TRBJ2-7; 8 bases are shared with TRBD2. The CDR3 runs to 14 residues. Trimming cost V 6 bases and J 3 bases; bases outside gene matches: 7. Germline values: CDR1 MDHEN, CDR2 SYDVKM. In DNA, the CDR3 is TGTGCCAGCAGCGTCCCAGCGGGGGACTACGAGCAGTACTTC. As protein: CASSVPAGDYEQYF.

In the case of this clonotype: Sequence at one end of the junction differs from germline and may be a read error. The chain carries TRBV4-3 and TRBJ1-2, with TRBD1 identical over 7 bases. CDR1 and CDR2 from the germline V gene are LGHNA and YSLEER. There are 15 residues in the CDR3. CDR3 protein: CASSQEVGTAYGYAF. In DNA form, the CDR3 reads TGCGCCAGCAGCCAAGAGGTCGGGACAGCCTATGGCTACGCCTTC.

This clonotype was detected many times. The genes are TRBV2 and TRBJ1-5, with 9 bases fitting TRBD1. Germline lookup yields CDR1 SNHLY and CDR2 FYNNEI. V dropped 6 bases and J dropped 2; count of bases not matched to a gene: 14. The CDR3 has 18 amino acids. CDR3 protein: CASRSPGTGIGRNQPQHF. The CDR3 DNA is TGTGCCAGCAGAAGTCCCGGGACAGGGATTGGGCGCAATCAGCCCCAGCATTTT.

With regard to this clonotype: This may be a read error: a much more frequent sequence differs by one nucleotide. The rearrangement links TRBV6-5 to TRBJ2-4; D remains ambiguous. V was clipped by 7 bases and J by 0 bases, with 28 bases between them. This CDR3 is 20 amino acids long. CDR1 and CDR2 (germline): MNHEY, SVGAGI. The CDR3 here is CASNTIRAAGWALAKNIQYF. In nucleotides, the CDR3 is TGTGCCAGCAATACAATAAGGGCCGCCGGCTGGGCACTAGCCAAAAACATTCAGTACTTC.

On this clonotype: One end of the junction is discordant with germline, which a read error may explain. This chain joins TRBV4-3 and TRBJ2-7; D uncertain. CDR3 length: 14 amino acids. CDR1 is LGHNA and CDR2 is YSLEER in the germline V gene. The CDR3: CASSQDIVQYEQYF. CDR3 coding DNA: TGCGCGAGCAGCCAAGATATAGTGCAGTACGAGCAGTACTTC.

This clonotype has at least ten counts. The rearrangement joins TRBV29-1 to TRBJ2-5; possible D gene TRBD1, 6 bases. Per germline, CDR1 SQVTM and CDR2 ANQGSEA. This CDR3 has 14 residues. The V end lost 3 bases, the J end lost 5 bases, and 16 bases lay between the germline ends. CDR3 nucleotide sequence: TGCAGCGTTGACCCTGGGGGCAGGGAGGAGACCCAGTACTTC. This translates into CSVDPGGREETQYF.